The next 24 T cell receptor beta chains were all read from a single sample in a study of blood T cell repertoires in COVID-19. Here immunoSEQ multiplex PCR was the method, and the copy in TCRdb shows in-frame clones only, minus some. The sample holds some 70,000 clones, about four fifths seen once. Input material: peripheral blood. The receptor set was obtained from a man between 45 and 60 years old with active COVID-19.

The V gene is TRBV4-2, the J gene TRBJ2-3; 8 bases are shared with TRBD2. V gave up 6 bases and J gave up 5 bases; unmatched junction bases: 7. The CDR3 extends over 14 amino acids. CDR1 is LGHNA, CDR2 YNFKEQ, per germline. CDR3 region: CASRYRAGEDTQYF. The CDR3 DNA reads TGTGCCAGCAGGTACAGAGCGGGGGAAGATACGCAGTATTTT.

J is TRBJ1-1 and V is TRBV7-8; D is unclear. The V gene lost 1 base and the J gene lost 5 bases, with 11 bases spanning the gap. The germline V gene encodes CDR1 SGHVS and CDR2 FQNEAQ. This CDR3 region has 14 residues. The CDR3 loop reads CASSLGRGSTEAFF. CDR3 in DNA: TGTGCCAGCAGCTTAGGTAGAGGGTCGACTGAAGCTTTCTTT.

This chain uses TRBV14 with TRBJ1-2; 11 bases are shared with TRBD1. The germline CDR1 and CDR2 sequences are SGHDN and FVKESK. There are 19 residues in the CDR3. The V gene end was trimmed by 2 bases and the J gene end by 2 bases; junction bases not matched to a gene: 13. The CDR3 coding sequence is TGTGCCAGCAGCCAACTCCCCCGGACAGGGGGCATCGGGAACTATGGCTACACCTTC. The encoded protein is CASSQLPRTGGIGNYGYTF.

The genes are TRBV9 and TRBJ1-4, with TRBD1 as a possible D gene (6 bases). CDR1 is SGDLS, CDR2 YYNGEE, per germline. The V end lost 3 bases, the J end lost 3 bases, and 12 bases lay between the germline ends. This CDR3 has 15 amino acids. The CDR3 sequence: CASSDTGRANEKLFF. The CDR3 DNA is TGTGCCAGCAGCGATACAGGGCGGGCTAATGAAAAACTGTTTTTT.

The chain couples TRBV7-2 to TRBJ2-6, with D uncertain. This CDR3 is built from 16 residues. Trimming took off 5 bases at V and 2 bases at J, with 13 bases between the two ends. Germline V gene lookup returns CDR1 SGHTA and CDR2 FQGNSA. CDR3 sequence (DNA): TGTGCCAGCAGCCAACAACGGGTCGCTGGGGCCAACGTCCTGACTTTC. Its protein is CASSQQRVAGANVLTF. Using reference TRBV7-2 and TRBJ2-6 for the parts outside the CDR3, the full variable domain is GAGVSQSPSNKVTEKGKDVELRCDPISGHTALYWYRQSLGQGLEFLIYFQGNSAPDKSGLPSDRFSAERTGGSVSTLTIQRTQQEDSAVYLCASSQQRVAGANVLTFGAGSRLTVL.

The chain joins TRBV6-2 or TRBV6-3 to TRBJ1-2; TRBD1 matches 12 bases. With 6 bases clipped from V and 4 bases from J, the junction kept 18 bases outside the gene matches. The germline V gene encodes CDR1 MNHEY and CDR2 SVGEGT. CDR3 length equals 19 residues. CDR3 coding DNA: TGTGCCAGCAGCCCAATACCCCGGGACAGGGGGCGACTGGGCTATGGCTACACCTTC. Translating it yields CASSPIPRDRGRLGYGYTF.

The chain's CDR3 is CASSVSRTDTQYF. CDR3 DNA: TGTGCCAGCTCAGTCTCCCGGACAGATACGCAGTATTTT. The chain links TRBV18 to TRBJ2-3; D ambiguous. The CDR3 has 13 residues. V was clipped by 5 bases and J by 3 bases, with 9 bases between them. Germline values: CDR1 KGHSH, CDR2 LQKENI.

The chain combines TRBV7-2 with TRBJ1-2, with TRBD1 matching 9 bases. Germline assignment: CDR1 SGHTA and CDR2 FQGNSA. With 5 bases clipped from V and 5 bases from J, the junction kept 3 bases outside the gene matches. The CDR3 covers 13 residues. The CDR3 nucleotides are TGTGCCAGCAGCCCTGGGACAGGGTATGGCTACACCTTC. Its translation is CASSPGTGYGYTF.

CDR3 in DNA: TGTGCCAGCAGAGATAGTGCAGATACGCAGTATTTT. Translating it yields CASRDSADTQYF. The chain couples TRBV28 to TRBJ2-3; D is uncertain. Germline V gene data show CDR1 as MDHEN and CDR2 as SYDVKM. This CDR3 has 12 amino acids. Trimming pared 6 bases from V and 4 bases from J, leaving 8 bases between.

This clone was counted once. Other DNA sequences from this sample encode an identical CDR3 as well. The gene calls are TRBV15 and TRBJ2-3; 9 bases line up with TRBD1. V was pared by 3 bases and J by 0 bases, with 1 base of the junction left unmatched. CDR3 length equals 15 residues. Germline-derived CDR1 and CDR2 are LNHNV and YYDKDF (reference sequence). Here the CDR3 DNA reads TGTGCCACCAGCAGGGACAGGGGTAGCACAGATACGCAGTATTTT. It specifies CATSRDRGSTDTQYF.

The chain uses TRBV7-6 and TRBJ2-7; 9 bases are shared with TRBD1. V gave up 0 bases and J gave up 3 bases; unmatched junction bases: 3. CDR1 and CDR2 from the germline V gene are SGHVS and FNYEAQ. The CDR3 sequence is 15 residues long. CDR3 amino acids: CASSLAGTGNYEQYF. Here the CDR3 DNA reads TGTGCCAGCAGCTTAGCCGGGACAGGGAACTACGAGCAGTACTTC.

The genes are TRBV18 and TRBJ2-2, with TRBD1 matching 8 bases. Germline trimming cut 3 bases from V and 0 bases from J; bases unmatched to any gene: 3. Germline assignment: CDR1 KGHSH and CDR2 LQKENI. The CDR3 extends over 16 amino acids. Here the CDR3 reads CASSPRDRPNTGELFF. In DNA, the CDR3 is TGTGCCAGCTCACCCCGGGACAGGCCGAACACCGGGGAGCTGTTTTTT.

This clone appeared once. The chain joins TRBV29-1 to TRBJ2-3; TRBD1 matches at 9 bases. V gave up 8 bases and J gave up 4 bases; unmatched junction bases: 7. The germline V gene encodes CDR1 SQVTM and CDR2 ANQGSEA. This CDR3 comprises 13 residues. The CDR3 DNA reads as TGCAGCCTTGGGACAGGGTGGGCAGATACGCAGTATTTT. Its protein is CSLGTGWADTQYF.

CDR3 nucleotides: TGCGCCAGCAGCCCGGGGGGACAGGGCCTCTACGAGCAGTACTTC. Translating gives CASSPGGQGLYEQYF. The chain carries TRBV5-1 and TRBJ2-7, with 9 positions matching TRBD1. With V trimmed by 4 bases and J by 3 bases, 8 bases remained unmatched. The germline V gene has CDR1 SGHRS and CDR2 YFSETQ. CDR3 size: 15 residues.

The chain combines TRBV10-3 with TRBJ2-3; TRBD2 is a possible D gene (6 bases). This CDR3 is 14 amino acids long. Trimming removed 6 bases at V and 1 base at J, with 11 bases between. Germline loops: CDR1 ENHRY, CDR2 SYGVKD. CDR3 nucleotide sequence: TGTGCCATCAGAGGGGACTTTGGCACAGATACGCAGTATTTT. Its protein product is CAIRGDFGTDTQYF.

The chain recombines TRBV5-1 with TRBJ2-1; possibly TRBD2 for D (5 bases). CDR1 and CDR2 from the germline V gene are SGHRS and YFSETQ. V lost 0 bases and J 0 bases, leaving 7 bases between the germline ends. There are 15 residues in the CDR3. The CDR3 DNA sequence: TGCGCCAGCAGCTTGGTGGGGAGCTCCTACAATGAGCAGTTCTTC. As protein: CASSLVGSSYNEQFF.

The rearrangement joins TRBV18 to TRBJ1-5; 9 positions agree with TRBD1. The CDR3 runs 15 residues. The V gene's germline CDR1 is KGHSH and CDR2 LQKENI. The ends lost 5 bases at V and 4 bases at J; junction bases unmatched: 6. The CDR3 reads CASSFSGTGNQPQHF. The CDR3 DNA reads TGTGCCAGCTCATTCTCCGGGACAGGGAATCAGCCCCAGCATTTT. Together with reference TRBV18 and TRBJ1-5, the CDR3 gives the full variable domain: NAGVMQNPRHLVRRRGQEARLRCSPMKGHSHVYWYRQLPEEGLKFMVYLQKENIIDESGMPKERFSAEFPKEGPSILRIQQVVRGDSAAYFCASSFSGTGNQPQHFGDGTRLSIL.

The V gene is TRBV11-1, the J gene TRBJ1-2; 9 nucleotides line up with TRBD1. With 3 bases clipped from V and 9 bases from J, the junction kept 8 bases outside the gene matches. The CDR3 totals 14 residues. Germline assignment: CDR1 SGHAT and CDR2 FQDESV (reference sequence). In DNA, the CDR3 is TGTGCCAGCAGCTTTGGACAGGGGAGAGGAAGCTACACCTTC. Protein: CASSFGQGRGSYTF. Based on the CDR3 plus reference TRBV11-1 and TRBJ1-2, the full variable domain is EAEVAQSPRYKITEKSQAVAFWCDPISGHATLYWYRQILGQGPELLVQFQDESVVDDSQLPKDRFSAERLKGVDSTLKIQPAELGDSAMYLCASSFGQGRGSYTFGSGTRLTVV.

This clone was seen more than once but under ten times. The rearrangement joins TRBV19 to TRBJ2-7; 7 bases are shared with TRBD1. The CDR3 has 14 amino acids. From germline, CDR1 is LNHDA and CDR2 SQIVND (reference sequence). The trim removed 1 base at V and 0 bases at J, leaving 0 bases unmatched. CDR3 in amino acids: CASSIGDSSYEQYF. The CDR3 bases are TGTGCCAGTAGTATAGGGGACAGCTCCTACGAGCAGTACTTC. Looking up the rest from reference TRBV19 and TRBJ2-7 gives the full variable domain: DGGITQSPKYLFRKEGQNVTLSCEQNLNHDAMYWYRQDPGQGLRLIYYSQIVNDFQKGDIAEGYSVSREKKESFPLTVTSAQKNPTAFYLCASSIGDSSYEQYFGPGTRLTVT.

The chain has TRBV9 and TRBJ1-4; tentative D call: TRBD1 (6 bases). Germline assignment: CDR1 SGDLS and CDR2 YYNGEE. V was pared by 4 bases and J by 5 bases, with 15 bases between. The CDR3 length is 15 residues. This CDR3 is CASSPMDRRNEKLFF. The CDR3 coding sequence is TGTGCCAGCAGCCCTATGGACAGAAGAAATGAAAAACTGTTTTTT.

The chain uses TRBV7-3 and TRBJ2-1; 14 bases line up with TRBD2. The trim removed 4 bases at V and 9 bases at J, leaving 11 bases unmatched. The CDR3 has 17 amino acids. Germline assignment: CDR1 SGHTA and CDR2 FQGTGA. The CDR3 DNA sequence: TGTGCCAGCAGCTACGGGACTAGCGGGAGTAGGCTCGGTGAGCAGTTCTTC. Amino acids: CASSYGTSGSRLGEQFF. Filled out from reference TRBV7-3 and TRBJ2-1, the complete variable domain reads GAGVSQTPSNKVTEKGKYVELRCDPISGHTALYWYRQSLGQGPEFLIYFQGTGAADDSGLPNDRFFAVRPEGSVSTLKIQRTERGDSAVYLCASSYGTSGSRLGEQFFGPGTRLTVL.

J is TRBJ1-2 and V is TRBV24-1, with D perhaps matching TRBD1 (5 bases). V was clipped by 0 bases and J by 4 bases, with 17 bases between them. Germline CDR1 and CDR2: KGHDR and SFDVKD. This CDR3 contains 17 residues. Here the CDR3 DNA reads TGTGCCACCAGTGATTTGTCGGTCGGGGGTCTTAGCTATGGCTACACCTTC. Its protein product is CATSDLSVGGLSYGYTF.

The chain carries TRBV7-9 and TRBJ2-7; possible D gene TRBD2, 5 bases. CDR1 is SEHNR, CDR2 FQNEAQ, per germline (reference sequence). The V end was cut by 5 bases, the J end by 3 bases, with 17 bases between. CDR3 length: 15 residues. Here the CDR3 DNA reads TGTGCCAGCAGCCCCAAAGGAGAACGGGACTACGAGCAGTACTTC. Translation gives CASSPKGERDYEQYF.

V is TRBV2 and J is TRBJ1-5, with D hard to call. V was clipped by 3 bases and J by 2 bases, with 8 bases between them. CDR1 is SNHLY, CDR2 FYNNEI, per germline. The CDR3 has 14 amino acids. The CDR3 reads CASSDQVGNQPQHF. Written as DNA, the CDR3 is TGTGCCAGCAGTGATCAGGTGGGCAATCAGCCCCAGCATTTT.